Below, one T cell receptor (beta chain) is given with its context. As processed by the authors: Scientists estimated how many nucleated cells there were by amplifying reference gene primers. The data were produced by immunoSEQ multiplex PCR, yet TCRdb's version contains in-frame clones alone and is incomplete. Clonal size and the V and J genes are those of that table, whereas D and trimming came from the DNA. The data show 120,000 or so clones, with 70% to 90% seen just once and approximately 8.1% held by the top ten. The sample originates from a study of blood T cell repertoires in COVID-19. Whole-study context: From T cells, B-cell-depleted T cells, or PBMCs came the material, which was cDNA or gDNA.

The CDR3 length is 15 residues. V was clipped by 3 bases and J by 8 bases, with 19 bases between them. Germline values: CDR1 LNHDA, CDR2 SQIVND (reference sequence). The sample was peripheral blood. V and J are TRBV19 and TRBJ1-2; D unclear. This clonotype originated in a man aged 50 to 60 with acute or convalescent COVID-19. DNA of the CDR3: TGTGCCAGTAGTATTTCTCGGACTCATGAACGAGGCTACACCTTC. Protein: CASSISRTHERGYTF.